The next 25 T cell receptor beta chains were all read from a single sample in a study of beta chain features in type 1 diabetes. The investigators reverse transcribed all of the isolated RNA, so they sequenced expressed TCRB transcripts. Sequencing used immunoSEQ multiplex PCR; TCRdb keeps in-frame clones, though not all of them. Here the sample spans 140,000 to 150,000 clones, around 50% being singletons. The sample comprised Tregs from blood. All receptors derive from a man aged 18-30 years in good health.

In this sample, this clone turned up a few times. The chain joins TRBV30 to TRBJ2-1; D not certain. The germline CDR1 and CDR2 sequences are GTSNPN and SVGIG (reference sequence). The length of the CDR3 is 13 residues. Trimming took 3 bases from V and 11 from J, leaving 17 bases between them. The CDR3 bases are TGTGCCTGGAGCTACGATACTCTTTCCAAGCAGTTCTTC. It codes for CAWSYDTLSKQFF.

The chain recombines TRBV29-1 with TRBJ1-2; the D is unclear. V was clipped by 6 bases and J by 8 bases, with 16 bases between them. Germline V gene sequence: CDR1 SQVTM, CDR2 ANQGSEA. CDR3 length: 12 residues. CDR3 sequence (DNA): TGCAGCGTCTTGACCGGGAGTGTGGGCTACACCTTC. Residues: CSVLTGSVGYTF.

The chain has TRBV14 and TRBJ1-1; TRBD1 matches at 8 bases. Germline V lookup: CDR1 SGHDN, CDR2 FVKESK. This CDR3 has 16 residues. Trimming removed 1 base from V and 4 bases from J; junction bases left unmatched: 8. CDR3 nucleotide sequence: TGTGCCAGCAGCCAAGGACACAGGGGGATAATCACTGAAGCTTTCTTT. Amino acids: CASSQGHRGIITEAFF.

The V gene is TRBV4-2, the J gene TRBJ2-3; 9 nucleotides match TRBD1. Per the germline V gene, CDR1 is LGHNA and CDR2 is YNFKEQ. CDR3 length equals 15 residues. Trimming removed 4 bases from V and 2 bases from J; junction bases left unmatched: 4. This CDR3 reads CASSRGTGNTDTQYF. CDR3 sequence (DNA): TGTGCCAGCAGCCGAGGGACAGGGAACACAGATACGCAGTATTTT.

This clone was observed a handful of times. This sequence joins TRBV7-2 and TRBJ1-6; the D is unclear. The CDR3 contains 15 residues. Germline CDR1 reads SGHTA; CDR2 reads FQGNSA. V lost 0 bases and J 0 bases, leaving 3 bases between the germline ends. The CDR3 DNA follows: TGTGCCAGCAGCTTAGCTAGCTCCTATAATTCACCCCTCCACTTT. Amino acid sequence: CASSLASSYNSPLHF.

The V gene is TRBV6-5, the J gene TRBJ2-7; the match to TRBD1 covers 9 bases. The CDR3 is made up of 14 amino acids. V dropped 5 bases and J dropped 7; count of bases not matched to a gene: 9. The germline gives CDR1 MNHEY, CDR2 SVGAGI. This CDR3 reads CASSQHRGRGEQYF. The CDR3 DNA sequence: TGTGCCAGCAGTCAGCACAGGGGGCGCGGTGAGCAGTACTTC.

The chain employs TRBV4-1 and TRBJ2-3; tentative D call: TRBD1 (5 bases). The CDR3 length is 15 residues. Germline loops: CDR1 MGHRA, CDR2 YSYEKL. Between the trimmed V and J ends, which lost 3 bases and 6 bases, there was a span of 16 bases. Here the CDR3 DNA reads TGCGCCAGCAGCCACTATGGACAAAAAGGGGATACGCAGTATTTT. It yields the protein CASSHYGQKGDTQYF.

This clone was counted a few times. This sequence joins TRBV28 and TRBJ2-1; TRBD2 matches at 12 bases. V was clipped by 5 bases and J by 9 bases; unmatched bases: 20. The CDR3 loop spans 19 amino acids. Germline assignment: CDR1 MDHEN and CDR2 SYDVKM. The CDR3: CASSVMRGAGLAGSGEQFF. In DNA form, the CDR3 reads TGTGCCAGCAGTGTTATGAGAGGGGCGGGACTAGCGGGTTCGGGTGAGCAGTTCTTC. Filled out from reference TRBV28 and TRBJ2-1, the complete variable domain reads DVKVTQSSRYLVKRTGEKVFLECVQDMDHENMFWYRQDPGLGLRLIYFSYDVKMKEKGDIPEGYSVSREKKERFSLILESASTNQTSMYLCASSVMRGAGLAGSGEQFFGPGTRLTVL.

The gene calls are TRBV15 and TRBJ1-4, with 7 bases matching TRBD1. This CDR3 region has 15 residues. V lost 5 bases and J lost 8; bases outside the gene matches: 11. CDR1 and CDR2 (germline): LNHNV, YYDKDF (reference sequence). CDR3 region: CATSFRTGKGEKLFF. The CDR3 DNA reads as TGTGCCACCAGCTTTCGGACAGGCAAGGGCGAAAAACTGTTTTTT.

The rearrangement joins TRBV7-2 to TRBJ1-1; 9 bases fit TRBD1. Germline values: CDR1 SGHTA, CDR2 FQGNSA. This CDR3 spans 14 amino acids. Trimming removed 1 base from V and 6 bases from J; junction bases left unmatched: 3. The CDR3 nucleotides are TGTGCCAGCAGCTTAGGGGGGACAGGGCCTGAAGCTTTCTTT. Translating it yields CASSLGGTGPEAFF.

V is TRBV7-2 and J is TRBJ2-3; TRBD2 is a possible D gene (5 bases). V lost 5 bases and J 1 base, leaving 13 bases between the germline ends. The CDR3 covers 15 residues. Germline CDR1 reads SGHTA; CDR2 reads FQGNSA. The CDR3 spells CASSPRLARTDTQYF. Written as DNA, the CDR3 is TGTGCCAGCAGCCCCCGGCTAGCCCGCACAGATACGCAGTATTTT.

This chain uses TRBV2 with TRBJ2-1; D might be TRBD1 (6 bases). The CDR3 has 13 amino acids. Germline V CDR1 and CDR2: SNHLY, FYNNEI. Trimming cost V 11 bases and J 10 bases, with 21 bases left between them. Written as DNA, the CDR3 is TGTGCCCCCTCCCCGAGCAGGGGTCGGGAGCAGTTCTTC. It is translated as CAPSPSRGREQFF.

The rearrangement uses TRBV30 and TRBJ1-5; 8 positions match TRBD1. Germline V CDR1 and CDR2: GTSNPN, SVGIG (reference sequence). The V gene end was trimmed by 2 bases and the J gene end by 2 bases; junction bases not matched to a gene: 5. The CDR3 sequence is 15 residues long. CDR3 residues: CAWSQGASGNQPQHF. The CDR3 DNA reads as TGTGCCTGGAGTCAGGGGGCGTCTGGCAATCAGCCCCAGCATTTT.

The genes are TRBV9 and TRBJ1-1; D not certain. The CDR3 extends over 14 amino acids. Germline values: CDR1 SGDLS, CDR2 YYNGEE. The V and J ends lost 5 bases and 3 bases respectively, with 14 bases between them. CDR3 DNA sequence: TGTGCCAGCAGTGCCCTGACACCCTACACTGAAGCTTTCTTT. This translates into CASSALTPYTEAFF.

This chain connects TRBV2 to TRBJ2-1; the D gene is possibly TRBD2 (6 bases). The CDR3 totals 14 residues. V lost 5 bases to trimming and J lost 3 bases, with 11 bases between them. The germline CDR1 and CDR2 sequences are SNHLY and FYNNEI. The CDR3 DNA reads TGTGCCAGCAGTCCCGGGACTGTCTACAATGAGCAGTTCTTC. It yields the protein CASSPGTVYNEQFF.

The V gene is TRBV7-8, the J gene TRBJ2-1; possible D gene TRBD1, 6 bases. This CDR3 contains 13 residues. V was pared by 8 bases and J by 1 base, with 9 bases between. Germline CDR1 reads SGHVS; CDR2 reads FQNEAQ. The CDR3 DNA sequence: TGTGCCAGCCGGGACACTTCCTACAATGAGCAGTTCTTC. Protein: CASRDTSYNEQFF.

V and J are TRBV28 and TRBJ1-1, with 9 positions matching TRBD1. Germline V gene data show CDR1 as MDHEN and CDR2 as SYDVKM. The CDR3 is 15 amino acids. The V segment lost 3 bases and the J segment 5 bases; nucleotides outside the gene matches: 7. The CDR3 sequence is CASSLGQTGGTEAFF. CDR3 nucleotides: TGTGCCAGCAGTTTGGGACAGACAGGGGGGACTGAAGCTTTCTTT.

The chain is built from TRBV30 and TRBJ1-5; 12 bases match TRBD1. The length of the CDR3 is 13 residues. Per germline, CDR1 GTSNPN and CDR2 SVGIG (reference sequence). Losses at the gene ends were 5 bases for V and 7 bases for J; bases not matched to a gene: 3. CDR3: CAWGTGGLQPQHF. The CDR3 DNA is TGTGCCTGGGGGACAGGGGGCCTCCAGCCCCAGCATTTT.

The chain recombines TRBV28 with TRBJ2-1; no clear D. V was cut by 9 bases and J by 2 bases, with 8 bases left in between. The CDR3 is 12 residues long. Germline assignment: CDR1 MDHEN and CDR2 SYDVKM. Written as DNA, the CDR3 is TGTGCCAGTACCCGGGCCTACAATGAGCAGTTCTTC. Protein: CASTRAYNEQFF.

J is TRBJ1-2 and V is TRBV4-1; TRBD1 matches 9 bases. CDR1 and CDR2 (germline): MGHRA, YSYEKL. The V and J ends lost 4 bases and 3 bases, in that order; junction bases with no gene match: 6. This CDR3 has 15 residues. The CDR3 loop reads CASSPQGALYYGYTF. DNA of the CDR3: TGCGCCAGCAGCCCACAGGGGGCGCTTTACTATGGCTACACCTTC.

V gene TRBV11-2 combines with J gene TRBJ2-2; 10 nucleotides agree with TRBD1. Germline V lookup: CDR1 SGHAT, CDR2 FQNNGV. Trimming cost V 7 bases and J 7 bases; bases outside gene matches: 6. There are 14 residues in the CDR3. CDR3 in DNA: TGTGCCAGCACCCGGGACAGGGGTCACGGGGAGCTGTTTTTT. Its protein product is CASTRDRGHGELFF.

The CDR3 nucleotides read TGTGCCAGCAGCCCCCAGGAGGGTGGGATGTACGAGCAGTACTTC. Its protein is CASSPQEGGMYEQYF. This chain connects TRBV7-2 to TRBJ2-7; possibly TRBD2 for D (6 bases). CDR3 size: 15 residues. Trimming removed 5 bases at V and 4 bases at J, with 18 bases between. Germline V gene data show CDR1 as SGHTA and CDR2 as FQGNSA.

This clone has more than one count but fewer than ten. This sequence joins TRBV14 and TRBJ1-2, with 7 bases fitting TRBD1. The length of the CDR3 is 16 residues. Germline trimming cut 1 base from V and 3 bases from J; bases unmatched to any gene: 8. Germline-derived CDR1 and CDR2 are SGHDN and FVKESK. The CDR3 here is CASSQGSGTAYYGYTF. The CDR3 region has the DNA TGTGCCAGCAGCCAAGGGTCCGGGACAGCTTACTATGGCTACACCTTC.

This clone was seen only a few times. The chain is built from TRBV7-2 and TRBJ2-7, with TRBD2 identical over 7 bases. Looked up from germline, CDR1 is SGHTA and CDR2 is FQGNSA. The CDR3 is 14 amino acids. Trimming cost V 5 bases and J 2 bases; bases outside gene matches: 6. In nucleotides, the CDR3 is TGTGCCAGCAGCCTCAGCGGGGCCACCTACGAGCAGTACTTC. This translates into CASSLSGATYEQYF.

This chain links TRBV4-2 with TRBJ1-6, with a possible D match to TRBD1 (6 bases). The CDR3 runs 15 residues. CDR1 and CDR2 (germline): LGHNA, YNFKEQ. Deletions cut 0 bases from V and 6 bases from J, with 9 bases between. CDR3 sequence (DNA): TGTGCCAGCAGCCAAGATAACAGGGCTAATTCACCCCTCCACTTT. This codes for CASSQDNRANSPLHF.